This T cell receptor beta chain was recovered during a study of cytomegalovirus exposure and HLA in healthy donors. As regards this clone: The antigen remains undetermined.

PCR was performed using 60 Vbeta and 13 Jbeta primers. Authors' analysis steps: It was a later analysis that counted 83 million or so unique TCR beta chains, of which some 12 million were shared. Using immunoSEQ multiplex PCR, the repertoire was profiled, and TCRdb retains in-frame clones only, with some absent. D and trimming come from the DNA, and the V and J calls and clone size come from that table. Here the sample spans 80,000 to 95,000 clones, around 75% being singletons. Germline V lookup: CDR1 SGHNT, CDR2 YYREEE (reference sequence). With V trimmed by 4 bases and J by 0 bases, 1 base remained unmatched. This CDR3 comprises 16 residues. General observations from the study: Looking again later, the authors saw that most CMV-associated TCR beta chains seemed HLA-restricted. Earlier results showed most TCR beta V segments being productive about 87% or about 30% of the time. The study flagged some 170 TCR beta chains as cytomegalovirus-associated.

This clonotype was sampled from a middle-aged woman in good health and CMV-seropositive. Material: PBMCs. V and J are TRBV5-4 and TRBJ2-1; 13 bases fit TRBD2. As DNA, the CDR3 is TGTGCCAGCAGCAGGACTAGCGGGAGCTCCTACAATGAGCAGTTCTTC. Translation: CASSRTSGSSYNEQFF.